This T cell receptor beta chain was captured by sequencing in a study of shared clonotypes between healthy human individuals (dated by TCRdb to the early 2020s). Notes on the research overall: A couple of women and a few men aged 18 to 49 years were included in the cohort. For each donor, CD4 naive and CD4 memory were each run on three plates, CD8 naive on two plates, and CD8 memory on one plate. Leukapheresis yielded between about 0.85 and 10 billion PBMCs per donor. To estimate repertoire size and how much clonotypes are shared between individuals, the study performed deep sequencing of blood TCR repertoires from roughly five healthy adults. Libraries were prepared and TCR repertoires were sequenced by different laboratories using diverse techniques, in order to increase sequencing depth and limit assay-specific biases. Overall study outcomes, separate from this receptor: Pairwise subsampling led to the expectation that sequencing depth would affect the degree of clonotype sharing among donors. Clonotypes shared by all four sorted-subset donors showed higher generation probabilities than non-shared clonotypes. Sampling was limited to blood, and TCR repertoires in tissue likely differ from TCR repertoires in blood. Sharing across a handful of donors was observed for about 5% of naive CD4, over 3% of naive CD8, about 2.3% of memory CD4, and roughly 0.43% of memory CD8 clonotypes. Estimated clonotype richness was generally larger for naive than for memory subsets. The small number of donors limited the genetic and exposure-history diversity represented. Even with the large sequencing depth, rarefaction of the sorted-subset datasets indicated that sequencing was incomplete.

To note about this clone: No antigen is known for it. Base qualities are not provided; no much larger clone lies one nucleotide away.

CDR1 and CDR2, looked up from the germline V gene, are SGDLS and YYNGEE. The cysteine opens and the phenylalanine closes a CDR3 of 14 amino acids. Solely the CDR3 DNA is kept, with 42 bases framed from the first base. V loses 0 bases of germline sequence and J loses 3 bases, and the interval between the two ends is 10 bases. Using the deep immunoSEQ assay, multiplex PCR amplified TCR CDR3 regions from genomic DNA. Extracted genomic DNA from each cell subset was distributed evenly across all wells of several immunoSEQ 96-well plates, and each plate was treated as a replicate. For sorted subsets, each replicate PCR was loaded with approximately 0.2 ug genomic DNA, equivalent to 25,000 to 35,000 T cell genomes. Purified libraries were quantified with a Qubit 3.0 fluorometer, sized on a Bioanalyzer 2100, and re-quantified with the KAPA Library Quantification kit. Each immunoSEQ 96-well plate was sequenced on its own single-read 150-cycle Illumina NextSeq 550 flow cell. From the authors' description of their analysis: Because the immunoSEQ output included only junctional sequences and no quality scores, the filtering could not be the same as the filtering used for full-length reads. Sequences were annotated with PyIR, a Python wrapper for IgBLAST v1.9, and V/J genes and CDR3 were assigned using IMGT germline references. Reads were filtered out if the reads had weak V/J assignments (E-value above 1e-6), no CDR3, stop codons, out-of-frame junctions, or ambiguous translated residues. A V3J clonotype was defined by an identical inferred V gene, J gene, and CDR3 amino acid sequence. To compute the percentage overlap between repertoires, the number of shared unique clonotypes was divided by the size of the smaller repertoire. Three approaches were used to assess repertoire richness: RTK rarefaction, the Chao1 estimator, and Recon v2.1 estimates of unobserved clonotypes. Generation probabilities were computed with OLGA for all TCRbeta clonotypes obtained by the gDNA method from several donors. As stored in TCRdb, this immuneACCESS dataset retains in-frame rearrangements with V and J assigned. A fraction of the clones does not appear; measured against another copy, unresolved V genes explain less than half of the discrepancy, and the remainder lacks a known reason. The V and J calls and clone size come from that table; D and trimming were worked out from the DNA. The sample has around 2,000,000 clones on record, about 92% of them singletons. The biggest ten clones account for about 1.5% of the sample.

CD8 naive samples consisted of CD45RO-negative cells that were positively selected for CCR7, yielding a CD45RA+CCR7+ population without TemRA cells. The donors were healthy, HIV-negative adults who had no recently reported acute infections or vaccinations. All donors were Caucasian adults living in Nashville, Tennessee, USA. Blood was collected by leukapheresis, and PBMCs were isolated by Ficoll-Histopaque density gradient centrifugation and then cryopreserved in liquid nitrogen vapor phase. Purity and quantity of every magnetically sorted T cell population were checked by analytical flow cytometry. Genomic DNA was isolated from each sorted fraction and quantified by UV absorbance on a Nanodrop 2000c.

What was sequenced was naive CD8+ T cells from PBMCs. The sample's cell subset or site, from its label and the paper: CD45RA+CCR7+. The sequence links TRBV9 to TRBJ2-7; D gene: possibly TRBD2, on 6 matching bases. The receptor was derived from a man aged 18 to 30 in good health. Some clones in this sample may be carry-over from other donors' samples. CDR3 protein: CASSVGGTRYEQYF. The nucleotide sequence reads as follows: TGTGCCAGCAGCGTAGGCGGGACCCGCTACGAGCAGTACTTC. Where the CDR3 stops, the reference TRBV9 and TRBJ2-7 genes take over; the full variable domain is DSGVTQTPKHLITATGQRVTLRCSPRSGDLSVYWYQQSLDQGLQFLIQYYNGEERAKGNILERFSAQQFPDLHSELNLSSLELGDSALYFCASSVGGTRYEQYFGPGTRLTVT.